The T cell receptor (beta chain) described here comes from a study of patients and donors after allogeneic stem cell transplantation. TCRdb used MiXCR to reprocess the RT-PCR reads, holding one entry per CDR3 protein. The table lists 800,000 to 1,000,000 distinct CDR3 sequences, roughly 17% of them singletons. The CDR3 consists of 15 residues. Per germline, CDR1 MNHEY and CDR2 SMNVEV (reference sequence). V trimming: 6 bases; J trimming: 5 bases; junction bases outside the gene matches: 8. The chain couples TRBV27 to TRBJ2-5, with 11 bases matching TRBD2. The clonotype comes from a human donor who was either an allogeneic HSCT recipient or a stem cell or donor lymphocyte infusion donor (not recorded which). It is not recorded whose cells these are; they may come from a transplant donor. The material sequenced was blood, either unsorted or a sorted T cell fraction (not recorded which). This CDR3 is CASSPTSGSWETQYF. The CDR3 region has the DNA TGTGCCAGCAGCCCCACTAGCGGGAGTTGGGAGACCCAGTACTTC.